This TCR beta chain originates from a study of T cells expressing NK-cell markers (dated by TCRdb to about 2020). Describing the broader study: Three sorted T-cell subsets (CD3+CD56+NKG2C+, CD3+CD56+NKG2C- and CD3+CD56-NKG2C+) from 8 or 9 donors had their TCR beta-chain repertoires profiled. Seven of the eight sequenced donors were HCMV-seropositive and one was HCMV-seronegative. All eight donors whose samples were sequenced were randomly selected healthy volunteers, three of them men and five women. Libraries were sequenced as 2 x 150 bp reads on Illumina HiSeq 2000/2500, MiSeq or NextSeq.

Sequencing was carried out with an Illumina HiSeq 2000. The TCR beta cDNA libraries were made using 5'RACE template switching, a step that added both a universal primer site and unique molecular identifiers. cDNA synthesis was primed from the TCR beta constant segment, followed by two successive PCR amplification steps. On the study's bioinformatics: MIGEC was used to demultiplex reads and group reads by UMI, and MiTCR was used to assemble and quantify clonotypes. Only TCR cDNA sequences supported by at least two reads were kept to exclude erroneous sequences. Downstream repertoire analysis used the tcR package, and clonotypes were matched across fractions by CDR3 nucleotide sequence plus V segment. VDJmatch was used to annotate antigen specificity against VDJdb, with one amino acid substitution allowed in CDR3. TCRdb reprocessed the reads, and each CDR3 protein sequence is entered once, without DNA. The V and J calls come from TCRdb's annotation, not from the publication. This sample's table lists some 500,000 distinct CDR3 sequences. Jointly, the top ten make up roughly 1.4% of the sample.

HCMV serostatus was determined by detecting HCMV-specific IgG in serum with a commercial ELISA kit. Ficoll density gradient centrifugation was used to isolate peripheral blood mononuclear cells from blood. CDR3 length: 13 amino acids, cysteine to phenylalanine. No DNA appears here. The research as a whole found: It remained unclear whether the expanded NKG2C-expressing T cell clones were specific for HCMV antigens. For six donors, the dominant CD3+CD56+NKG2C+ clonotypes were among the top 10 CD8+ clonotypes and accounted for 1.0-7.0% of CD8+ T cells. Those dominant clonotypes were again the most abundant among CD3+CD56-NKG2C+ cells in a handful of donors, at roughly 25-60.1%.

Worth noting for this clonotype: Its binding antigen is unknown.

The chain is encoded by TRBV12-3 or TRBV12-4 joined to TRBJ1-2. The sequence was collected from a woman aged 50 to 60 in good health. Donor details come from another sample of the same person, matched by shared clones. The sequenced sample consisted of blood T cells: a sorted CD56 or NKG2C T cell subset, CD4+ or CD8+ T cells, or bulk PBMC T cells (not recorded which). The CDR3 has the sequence CASGLRSLSGYTF.